This T cell receptor beta chain stems from a study of immune evolution from preneoplasia to lung adenocarcinoma. Findings and limits, study-wide: Top clone share appeared to fall from AAH through AIS, MIA, adenocarcinoma. Later-stage lesions appeared to have more T cells, more diversity, less clonality.

Between the mid-2010s and the late 2010s, patients underwent resection in Japan or China. Remarks on this clone: Its antigen is currently unknown.

CDR3 length equals 11 residues. Per germline, CDR1 MGHRA and CDR2 YSYEKL. V shed 0 bases and J 14 bases; nucleotides not matched to a gene: 3. Clones were read by immunoSEQ multiplex PCR, and TCRdb kept only the in-frame ones, dropping some. The sample holds thousands of clones, approximately 80% seen once. Sequencing was performed on FFPE adjacent normal lung tissue. This clonotype originated in a person aged 55-80 years with lung adenocarcinoma. J is TRBJ1-1 and V is TRBV4-1; 7 bases line up with TRBD1. CDR3 region: CASSQDRGKFF. CDR3 nucleotide sequence: TGCGCCAGCAGCCAAGACAGGGGGAAGTTCTTT.